This T cell receptor (beta chain) was recovered during a study of T cells in Graves' hyperthyroidism and ophthalmopathy. Many counts were recorded for this clonotype. Germline loops: CDR1 SGHVS, CDR2 FQNEAQ. CDR3 length: 17 residues. Trimming took 5 bases from V and 4 from J; bases not matched to a gene: 14. The investigators amplified TCR beta CDR3 regions from RNA transcripts. HTBI primers were employed in a first-round RT-PCR of the TCR CDR3. TCRdb ran MiXCR on the multiplex PCR reads and lists one entry per CDR3 protein. Among hundreds of thousands of distinct CDR3 sequences listed, roughly 14% were seen once.

V gene TRBV7-8 combines with J gene TRBJ2-1, with 7 bases lining up with TRBD2. The receptor was isolated from a woman in her twenties or thirties with Graves' hyperthyroidism. Sequenced input: blood. The CDR3, as DNA: TGTGCCAGCAGCCCGCGGCTTGGCACTAGCGCTTACAATGAGCAGTTCTTC. Its protein product is CASSPRLGTSAYNEQFF.